Shown below are 29 T cell receptor beta chains from a single sample sequenced in a study of control samples from healthy donors and cancer patients. Repertoires were generated with immunoSEQ multiplex PCR, while TCRdb's copy carries only in-frame clones and drops some. The table records 100,000 or so clones, around 82% of them present only once. The specimen was blood. The receptors come from a woman aged 45 to 65 in good health.

The rearrangement uses TRBV6-1 and TRBJ1-6, with 8 bases matching TRBD1. Germline loops: CDR1 MNHNS, CDR2 SASEGT. With 4 bases clipped from V and 8 bases from J, the junction kept 10 bases outside the gene matches. The CDR3 loop spans 16 amino acids. As DNA, the CDR3 is TGTGCCAGCAGTGTTTCCACCGGGACAGGATATTCACCCCTCCACTTT. Its translation is CASSVSTGTGYSPLHF.

This chain uses TRBV5-1 with TRBJ2-7, with D perhaps TRBD2 (6 bases). The V gene lost 2 bases and the J gene lost 2 bases, with 14 bases spanning the gap. The germline gives CDR1 SGHRS, CDR2 YFSETQ. The CDR3 sequence is 15 residues long. CDR3 nucleotide sequence: TGCGCCAGCAGCTTATTCGGACTACCTACCTACGAGCAGTACTTC. Its translation is CASSLFGLPTYEQYF.

This chain links TRBV7-2 with TRBJ2-1, with D possibly matching TRBD1 (6 bases). V was trimmed by 2 bases and J by 6 bases, leaving 20 bases between them. This CDR3 comprises 17 residues. Germline V gene lookup returns CDR1 SGHTA and CDR2 FQGNSA. This chain's CDR3 is CASSLFLMATGRNEQFF. In DNA form, the CDR3 reads TGTGCCAGCAGCTTATTTCTTATGGCTACAGGGCGCAATGAGCAGTTCTTC.

The rearrangement uses TRBV7-9 and TRBJ1-2, with a possible D match to TRBD1 (5 bases). Germline V gene sequence: CDR1 SEHNR, CDR2 FQNEAQ (reference sequence). This CDR3 spans 15 amino acids. The germline V and J ends were trimmed by 4 bases and 8 bases, with 20 bases remaining between them. Here the CDR3 DNA reads TGTGCCAGCAGCTCCCTAGTGGGGGATGTTTCAGGCTACACCTTC. It specifies CASSSLVGDVSGYTF.

The chain employs TRBV4-1 and TRBJ2-1; D possibly corresponds to TRBD2 (7 bases). The ends were cut back, 7 bases at V and 8 bases at J, with 15 bases in the middle. Germline values: CDR1 MGHRA, CDR2 YSYEKL. The CDR3 has 13 residues. CDR3 sequence (DNA): TGCGCCAGCACCCACGCGGGGGCGGATGAGCAGTTCTTC. Protein: CASTHAGADEQFF.

The chain recombines TRBV2 with TRBJ1-5, with a tentative D call TRBD1 (6 bases). Looked up from germline, CDR1 is SNHLY and CDR2 is FYNNEI. V lost 2 bases, J lost 2 bases, and 10 bases lay in between. This CDR3 is 15 amino acids long. The CDR3 coding sequence is TGTGCCAGCAGTGAACAGGCAGGGGGCAATCAGCCCCAGCATTTT. This sequence encodes CASSEQAGGNQPQHF.

The sample holds many counts of this clone. The CDR3 DNA sequence: TGTGCCAGCAGCCAGGGACGGCTCTCCTACGAGCAGTACTTC. As protein: CASSQGRLSYEQYF. V gene TRBV7-8 combines with J gene TRBJ2-7; D is tentatively TRBD1 or TRBD2 (5 bases each). The CDR3 extends over 14 amino acids. Trimming stripped 5 bases from V and 0 bases from J, with 11 bases between. Germline V gene data show CDR1 as SGHVS and CDR2 as FQNEAQ. Full variable domain (rest looked up from reference TRBV7-8 and TRBJ2-7): GAGVSQSPRYKVAKRGQDVALRCDPISGHVSLFWYQQALGQGPEFLTYFQNEAQLDKSGLPSDRFFAERPEGSVSTLKIQRTQQEDSAVYLCASSQGRLSYEQYFGPGTRLTVT.

The rearrangement links TRBV19 to TRBJ2-3; D is ambiguous. V lost 5 bases, J lost 0 bases, and 9 bases lay in between. The CDR3 spans 14 residues. Germline values: CDR1 LNHDA, CDR2 SQIVND (reference sequence). CDR3 nucleotide sequence: TGTGCCAGTAGTGAGACATCTAGCACAGATACGCAGTATTTT. Its translation: CASSETSSTDTQYF.

This chain connects TRBV24-1 to TRBJ1-5; 9 nucleotides agree with TRBD1. Germline V gene lookup returns CDR1 KGHDR and CDR2 SFDVKD. Trimming cost V 3 bases and J 4 bases; bases outside gene matches: 3. The CDR3 runs 15 residues. This CDR3 reads CATSDRQGVNQPQHF. CDR3 in DNA: TGTGCCACCAGTGATAGACAGGGGGTTAATCAGCCCCAGCATTTT.

The V gene is TRBV3-1 (or the pseudogene TRBV3-2), the J gene TRBJ2-1; D may correspond to TRBD1 or TRBD2 (5 bases each). This CDR3 region has 16 residues. V was cut by 4 bases and J by 1 base, with 14 bases left in between. Germline V gives CDR1 LGHDT, CDR2 YNNKEL (reference sequence). The CDR3 reads CASSPWDGRSYNEQFF. CDR3 nucleotide sequence: TGTGCCAGCAGCCCCTGGGACGGACGTTCCTACAATGAGCAGTTCTTC.

V is TRBV7-2 and J is TRBJ2-7, with 11 bases identical to TRBD2. The CDR3 contains 16 residues. V lost 0 bases and J lost 5; bases outside the gene matches: 6. CDR1 and CDR2 from the germline V gene are SGHTA and FQGNSA. In nucleotides, the CDR3 is TGTGCCAGCAGCTTAGCTGCTAGCGGGGGGTTCCACGAGCAGTACTTC. It encodes CASSLAASGGFHEQYF.

A note on this clone: Compared with germline, one end of the junction differs, possibly owing to a read error. The chain employs TRBV7-7 and TRBJ2-5; 8 bases fit TRBD1. This CDR3 contains 14 residues. The V gene's germline CDR1 is SSHAT and CDR2 FNYEAQ (reference sequence). CDR3 amino acids: CASSARQGSETQYF. The DNA for the CDR3 is TGTGCTAGCAGCGCCCGACAGGGGTCAGAGACCCAGTACTTC.

The CDR3 nucleotides read TGTGCCAGCAGTGAGCTCGCAGAGACCCAGTACTTC. Protein sequence: CASSELAETQYF. This chain connects TRBV2 to TRBJ2-5; D is ambiguous. CDR3 length: 12 amino acids. Germline CDR1 and CDR2: SNHLY and FYNNEI. Deletions cut 3 bases from V and 4 bases from J, with 6 bases between. Looking up the rest from reference TRBV2 and TRBJ2-5 gives the full variable domain: EPEVTQTPSHQVTQMGQEVILRCVPISNHLYFYWYRQILGQKVEFLVSFYNNEISEKSEIFDDQFSVERPDGSNFTLKIRSTKLEDSAMYFCASSELAETQYFGPGTRLLVL.

J is TRBJ2-5 and V is TRBV6-2 or TRBV6-3; no definite D call. The CDR3 has 14 residues. Between the trimmed V and J ends, which lost 0 bases and 1 base, there was a span of 6 bases. Germline-derived CDR1 and CDR2 are MNHEY and SVGEGT. This chain's CDR3 is CASSYSYSQETQYF. The CDR3 nucleotides read TGTGCCAGCAGTTACTCTTACAGCCAAGAGACCCAGTACTTC.

V usage is TRBV19 and J usage is TRBJ2-7; 9 bases fit TRBD2. The V gene's germline CDR1 is LNHDA and CDR2 SQIVND (reference sequence). This CDR3 is 15 amino acids long. The V and J ends lost 5 bases and 6 bases, in that order; junction bases with no gene match: 11. The CDR3 here is CASSVGGIAGAEQYF. The CDR3, as DNA: TGTGCCAGTAGTGTAGGTGGAATAGCGGGAGCCGAGCAGTACTTC.

The chain uses TRBV7-2 and TRBJ1-6; possible D gene TRBD1, 6 bases. The V end lost 5 bases, the J end lost 9 bases, and 14 bases lay between the germline ends. The germline V gene encodes CDR1 SGHTA and CDR2 FQGNSA. The CDR3 has 14 amino acids. The CDR3 here is CASSLQGRGSPLHF. The DNA of the CDR3 is TGTGCCAGCAGCCTACAGGGTCGTGGTTCACCCCTCCACTTT.

This chain connects TRBV11-3 to TRBJ2-2, with D maybe TRBD1 (5 bases). Trimming removed 1 base at V and 3 bases at J, with 6 bases between. Germline V gene sequence: CDR1 SGHNT, CDR2 YENEEA. This CDR3 has 14 residues. The DNA for the CDR3 is TGTGCCAGCAGCTTAGTACAGGACACCGGGGAGCTGTTTTTT. Translated, it gives CASSLVQDTGELFF.

This chain uses TRBV5-6 with TRBJ2-5; 8 nucleotides line up with TRBD2. CDR3 size: 14 residues. The junction had 7 bases not matched to a gene; V was cut back by 2 bases and J by 7 bases. Germline V gives CDR1 SGHDT, CDR2 YYEEEE. CDR3 DNA: TGTGCCAGCAGCTTCGGGAGGGCCACAGGGACCCAGTACTTC. This encodes CASSFGRATGTQYF.

The chain employs TRBV29-1 and TRBJ1-4; weak D call: TRBD1 (6 bases). V dropped 3 bases and J dropped 4 bases, with 9 bases sitting between them. The germline V gene has CDR1 SQVTM and CDR2 ANQGSEA. The CDR3 sequence is 13 residues long. The CDR3, as DNA: TGCAGCGTTGAGGCAGGGGTTAATGAAAAACTGTTTTTT. It yields the protein CSVEAGVNEKLFF.

The chain uses TRBV19 and TRBJ2-5, with D perhaps matching TRBD1 (6 bases). V lost 1 base to trimming and J lost 7 bases, with 16 bases between them. The germline V gene encodes CDR1 LNHDA and CDR2 SQIVND (reference sequence). The CDR3 covers 15 residues. The DNA for the CDR3 is TGTGCCAGTAGTATAGTACAGGGCGACCGGGGGACCCAGTACTTC. It encodes CASSIVQGDRGTQYF.

The genes are TRBV5-6 and TRBJ2-5; 8 nucleotides match TRBD2. After removal of 1 base from V and 2 bases from J, the junction contained 4 bases not matched to a gene. Per germline, CDR1 SGHDT and CDR2 YYEEEE. The CDR3 is made up of 15 amino acids. This CDR3 reads CASSLNGGDQETQYF. The CDR3 region has the DNA TGTGCCAGCAGCTTGAACGGGGGGGATCAAGAGACCCAGTACTTC.

This chain links TRBV6-5 with TRBJ1-2; D may be TRBD1 (5 bases). In germline, CDR1 is MNHEY, CDR2 SVGAGI. Trimming took off 6 bases at V and 3 bases at J, with 11 bases between the two ends. This CDR3 is built from 13 residues. CDR3: CASRPDSDYGYTF. CDR3 nucleotide sequence: TGTGCCAGCAGACCTGACAGTGACTATGGCTACACCTTC.

The sample holds a few counts of this clone. The chain carries TRBV29-1 and TRBJ2-3; 12 bases are shared with TRBD2. Germline loops: CDR1 SQVTM, CDR2 ANQGSEA. The CDR3 is 15 amino acids. Unmatched junction bases numbered 9, after V lost 8 bases and J lost 3 bases. CDR3 in amino acids: CSTRTSGMMTDTQYF. The CDR3 DNA reads TGCAGCACACGGACTAGCGGGATGATGACAGATACGCAGTATTTT.

V gene TRBV7-2 combines with J gene TRBJ2-7; D is perhaps TRBD1 or TRBD2 (6 bases each). Germline V gene data show CDR1 as SGHTA and CDR2 as FQGNSA. CDR3 size: 14 residues. The germline V and J ends were trimmed by 6 bases and 2 bases, with 14 bases remaining between them. As DNA, the CDR3 is TGTGCCAGCAGAAAACAGGGACTCGCCTACGAGCAGTACTTC. Translated, it gives CASRKQGLAYEQYF. Using reference TRBV7-2 and TRBJ2-7 for the parts outside the CDR3, the full variable domain is GAGVSQSPSNKVTEKGKDVELRCDPISGHTALYWYRQSLGQGLEFLIYFQGNSAPDKSGLPSDRFSAERTGGSVSTLTIQRTQQEDSAVYLCASRKQGLAYEQYFGPGTRLTVT.

V usage is TRBV5-1 and J usage is TRBJ1-1; D is uncertain. Germline V CDR1 and CDR2: SGHRS, YFSETQ. V was clipped by 4 bases and J by 7 bases, with 23 bases between them. CDR3 length: 16 residues. Here the CDR3 DNA reads TGCGCCAGCAGCCTTGGGGTCACGGCGGAGGATAGTGAAGCTTTCTTT. Encoded protein: CASSLGVTAEDSEAFF.

V usage is TRBV6-2 or TRBV6-3 and J usage is TRBJ1-1; D uncertain. Germline-derived CDR1 and CDR2 are MNHEY and SVGEGT. CDR3 length equals 14 residues. The germline V and J ends were trimmed by 0 bases and 0 bases, with 5 bases remaining between them. The chain's CDR3 is CASSYSMMNTEAFF. For the CDR3, the DNA is TGTGCCAGCAGTTACTCGATGATGAACACTGAAGCTTTCTTT.

Comment on this clone: Compared with germline, one end of the junction differs, possibly owing to a read error. In DNA form, the CDR3 reads TGTGCTAGCAGCTTAGGGACAGGGGGGCAAGAGACCCAGTACTTC. This gives the protein CASSLGTGGQETQYF. The V and J genes are TRBV7-7 and TRBJ2-5, with 11 nucleotides matching TRBD1. Germline lookup yields CDR1 SSHAT and CDR2 FNYEAQ (reference sequence). The CDR3 length is 15 residues.

V and J are TRBV7-2 and TRBJ2-5; TRBD2 matches 9 bases. V gave up 1 base and J gave up 4 bases; unmatched junction bases: 10. This CDR3 spans 17 amino acids. Germline CDR1 and CDR2: SGHTA and FQGNSA. The CDR3 DNA sequence: TGTGCCAGCAGCTTAGGTCGGCTAGCGGGGTTTCGAGAGACCCAGTACTTC. Amino acids: CASSLGRLAGFRETQYF. Together with reference TRBV7-2 and TRBJ2-5, the CDR3 gives the full variable domain: GAGVSQSPSNKVTEKGKDVELRCDPISGHTALYWYRQSLGQGLEFLIYFQGNSAPDKSGLPSDRFSAERTGGSVSTLTIQRTQQEDSAVYLCASSLGRLAGFRETQYFGPGTRLLVL.

This rearrangement joins TRBV18 to TRBJ1-4; no reliable D call. CDR3 length equals 14 residues. With 5 bases removed from V and 12 bases from J, the gap between germline ends came to 19 bases. CDR1 is KGHSH and CDR2 is LQKENI in the germline V gene. The CDR3 loop is CASSSGRRGEELFF. The CDR3 DNA follows: TGTGCCAGCTCATCCGGACGGCGGGGTGAGGAACTGTTTTTT.